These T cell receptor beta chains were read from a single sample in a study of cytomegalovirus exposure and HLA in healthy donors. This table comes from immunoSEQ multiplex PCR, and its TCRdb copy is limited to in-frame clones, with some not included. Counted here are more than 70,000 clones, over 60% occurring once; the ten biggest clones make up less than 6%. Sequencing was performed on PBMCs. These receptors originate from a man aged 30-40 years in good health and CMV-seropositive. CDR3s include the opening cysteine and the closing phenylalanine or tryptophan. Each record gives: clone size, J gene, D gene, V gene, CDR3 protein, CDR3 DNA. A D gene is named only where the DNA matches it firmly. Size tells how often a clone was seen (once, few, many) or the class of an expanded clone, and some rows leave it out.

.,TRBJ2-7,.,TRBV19,CASSTGFEQYF,TGTGCCAGTAGTACGGGGTTCGAGCAGTACTTC
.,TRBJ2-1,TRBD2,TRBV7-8,CASSLEPAGGPNNEQFF,TGTGCCAGCAGCTTAGAACCAGCGGGAGGGCCGAACAATGAGCAGTTCTTC
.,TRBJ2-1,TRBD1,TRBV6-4,CASSAQGNEQFF,TGTGCCAGCAGTGCACAGGGGAATGAGCAGTTCTTC
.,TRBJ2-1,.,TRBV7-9,CASTLGEAYNEQFF,TGTGCCAGCACCTTGGGAGAAGCCTACAATGAGCAGTTCTTC
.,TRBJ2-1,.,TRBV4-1,CASSQERGALNEQFF,TGCGCCAGCAGCCAAGAACGGGGGGCCCTCAATGAGCAGTTCTTC
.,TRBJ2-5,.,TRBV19,CASSIGFTQGLGETQYF,TGTGCCAGTAGTATCGGTTTTACGCAGGGGCTCGGAGAGACCCAGTACTTC
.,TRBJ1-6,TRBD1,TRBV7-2,CASSSRQGSSSPLHF,TGTGCCAGCAGCTCCCGACAGGGTAGCTCCTCACCCCTCCACTTT
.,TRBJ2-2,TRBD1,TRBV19,CASSIRGGHTGELFF,TGTGCCAGTAGTATTCGAGGGGGCCACACCGGGGAGCTGTTTTTT
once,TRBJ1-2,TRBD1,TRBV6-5,CASTETGVGGYTF,TGTGCCAGCACCGAAACAGGGGTTGGTGGCTACACCTTC
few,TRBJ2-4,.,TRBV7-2,CASSFRGGNDIQYF,TGTGCCAGCAGCTTCAGGGGAGGGAATGACATTCAGTACTTC
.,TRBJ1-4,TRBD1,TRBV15,CATRKDRGEGGLFF,TGTGCCACCAGAAAAGACAGGGGTGAAGGGGGACTGTTTTTT
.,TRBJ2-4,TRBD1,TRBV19,CASSQQGAKNIQYF,TGTGCCAGTAGTCAACAGGGGGCCAAAAACATTCAGTACTTC
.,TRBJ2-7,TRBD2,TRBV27,CASSLAGGYEQYF,TGTGCCAGCAGTTTAGCGGGAGGGTACGAGCAGTACTTC
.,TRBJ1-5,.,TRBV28,CASKLIPGQPQHF,TGTGCCAGCAAACTAATCCCGGGACAGCCCCAGCATTTT
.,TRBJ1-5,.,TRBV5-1,CASSFGTNSNQPQHF,TGCGCCAGCAGCTTCGGGACAAATAGCAATCAGCCCCAGCATTTT
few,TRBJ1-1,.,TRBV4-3,CASSQGRTEAFF,TGCGCCAGCAGCCAGGGCAGGACTGAAGCTTTCTTT
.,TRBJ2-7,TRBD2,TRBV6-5,CATGREREGNYEQYF,TGTGCCACCGGACGGGAAAGGGAGGGAAACTACGAGCAGTACTTC
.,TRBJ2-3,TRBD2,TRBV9,CASSPREMAGGNTQYF,TGTGCCAGCAGTCCGAGGGAGATGGCGGGGGGTAATACGCAGTATTTT
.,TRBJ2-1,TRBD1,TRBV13,CASSLGTGQFF,TGTGCCAGCAGCCTAGGGACAGGACAGTTCTTC
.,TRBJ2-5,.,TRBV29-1,CSVSGGGWETQYF,TGCAGCGTGTCAGGGGGAGGTTGGGAGACCCAGTACTTC
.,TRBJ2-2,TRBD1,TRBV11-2,CASSLDADRANTGELFF,TGTGCCAGCAGCTTAGATGCTGACAGGGCTAACACCGGGGAGCTGTTTTTT
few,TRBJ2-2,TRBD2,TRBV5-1,CASSDLASGHPNTGELFF,TGCGCCAGCAGCGATTTGGCTAGCGGGCACCCGAACACCGGGGAGCTGTTTTTT
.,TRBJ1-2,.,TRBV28,CASRWTTRDGYTF,TGTGCCAGCAGGTGGACTACAAGGGATGGCTACACCTTC
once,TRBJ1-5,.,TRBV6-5,CASSYGQPPWPQHF,TGTGCCAGCAGTTATGGACAGCCCCCGTGGCCCCAGCATTTT
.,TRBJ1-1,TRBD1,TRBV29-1,CSVAGTGLNTEAFF,TGCAGCGTGGCCGGGACAGGATTGAACACTGAAGCTTTCTTT
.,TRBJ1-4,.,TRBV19,CASSSRLGAASTNEKLFF,TGTGCCAGTAGCTCCCGTTTAGGAGCAGCTTCAACTAATGAAAAACTGTTTTTT
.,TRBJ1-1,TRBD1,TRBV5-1,CASSLTGTVNTEAFF,TGCGCCAGCAGCTTAACCGGGACAGTGAACACTGAAGCTTTCTTT
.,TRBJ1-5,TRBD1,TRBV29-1,CSAKQGSGNQPQHF,TGCAGCGCGAAACAGGGGTCAGGCAATCAGCCCCAGCATTTT
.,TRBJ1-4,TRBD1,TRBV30,CAWSAGTGTGEKLFF,TGTGCCTGGAGTGCAGGGACAGGGACCGGTGAAAAACTGTTTTTT
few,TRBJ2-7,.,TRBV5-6,CASSLSGKTYEQYF,TGTGCCAGCAGCTTGTCAGGAAAAACCTACGAGCAGTACTTC
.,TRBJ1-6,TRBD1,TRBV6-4,CASSERQGNSPLHF,TGTGCCAGCAGTGAGCGACAGGGCAATTCACCCCTCCACTTT
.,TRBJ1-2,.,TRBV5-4,CASSPSGGTDYGYTF,TGTGCCAGCAGCCCGTCGGGGGGTACCGACTATGGCTACACCTTC
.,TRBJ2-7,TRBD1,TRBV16,CASSQSSGQGLSYEQYF,TGTGCCAGCAGCCAATCTTCGGGACAGGGGCTTTCCTACGAGCAGTACTTC
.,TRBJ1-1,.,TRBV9,CASTPSGGTGTEAFF,TGTGCCAGCACCCCATCCGGGGGAACGGGCACTGAAGCTTTCTTT